The TCR beta chain described here comes from a study of early T cells in non-severe SARS-CoV-2 infection. Across the whole study: Bulk RNA taken from unsorted whole blood was sequenced, leaving chains unpaired.

Tagging with unique molecular identifiers was applied to individual cDNA molecules. One entry per CDR3 protein results from TCRdb running MiXCR on the 5' RACE reads. The profile shows roughly 57,000 distinct CDR3 sequences, over 10% of them singletons. Trimming removed 6 bases from V and 1 base from J; junction bases left unmatched: 2. Germline V gene sequence: CDR1 SNHLY, CDR2 FYNNEI. This CDR3 region has 13 residues. In this sample, this clonotype turned up many times. Antigen specificity is unknown. Study-wide findings and caveats: Matching results from VDJdb favored anti-spike CD8 responses, leaving private and CD4 specificities undetected.

The gene calls are TRBV2 and TRBJ2-7; TRBD1 aligns across 8 bases. Sample: whole blood, taken at baseline. The receptor was derived from an adult who was a healthcare worker with PCR-confirmed SARS-CoV-2 infection or an uninfected control (not recorded which). The CDR3 DNA reads TGTGCCAGCAGCTACAGGGGGTCCTACGAGCAGTACTTC. Translated: CASSYRGSYEQYF.